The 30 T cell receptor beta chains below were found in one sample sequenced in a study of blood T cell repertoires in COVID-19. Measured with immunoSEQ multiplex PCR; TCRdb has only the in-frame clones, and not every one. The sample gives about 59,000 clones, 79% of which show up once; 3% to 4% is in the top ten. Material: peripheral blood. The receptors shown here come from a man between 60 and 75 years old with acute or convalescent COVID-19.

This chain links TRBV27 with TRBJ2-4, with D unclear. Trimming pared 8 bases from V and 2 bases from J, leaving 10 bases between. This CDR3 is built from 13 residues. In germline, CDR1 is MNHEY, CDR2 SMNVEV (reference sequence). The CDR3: CASAGAPKNIQYF. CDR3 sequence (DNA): TGTGCCAGCGCCGGAGCCCCCAAAAACATTCAGTACTTC.

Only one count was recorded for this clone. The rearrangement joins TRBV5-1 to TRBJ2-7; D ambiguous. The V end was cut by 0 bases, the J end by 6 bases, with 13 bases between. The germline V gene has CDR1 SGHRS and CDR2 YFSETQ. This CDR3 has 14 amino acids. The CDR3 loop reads CASSLGPAGSEQYF. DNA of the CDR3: TGCGCCAGCAGCTTGGGACCAGCAGGTAGCGAGCAGTACTTC.

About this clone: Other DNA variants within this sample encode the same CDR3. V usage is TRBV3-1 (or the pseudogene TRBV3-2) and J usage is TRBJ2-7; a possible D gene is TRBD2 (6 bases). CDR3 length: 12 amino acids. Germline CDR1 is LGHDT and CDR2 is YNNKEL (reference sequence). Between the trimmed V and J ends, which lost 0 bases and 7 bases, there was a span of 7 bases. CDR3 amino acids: CASSQDRGEQYF. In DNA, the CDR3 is TGTGCCAGCAGCCAAGATCGGGGGGAGCAGTACTTC.

As DNA, the CDR3 is TGTGCCAGCCAGGAAACAGGGGGGAGGACTGAAGCTTTCTTT. Residues: CASQETGGRTEAFF. The gene calls are TRBV7-9 and TRBJ1-1; 8 bases line up with TRBD1. The germline V gene has CDR1 SEHNR and CDR2 FQNEAQ (reference sequence). CDR3 size: 14 residues. The V gene end was trimmed by 8 bases and the J gene end by 5 bases; junction bases not matched to a gene: 10.

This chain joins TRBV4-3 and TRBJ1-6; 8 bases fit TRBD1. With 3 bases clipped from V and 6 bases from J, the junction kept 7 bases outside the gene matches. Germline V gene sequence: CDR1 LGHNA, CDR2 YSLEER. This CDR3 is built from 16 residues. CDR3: CASSQVRTGRNSPLHF. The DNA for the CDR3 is TGCGCCAGCAGCCAGGTTCGGACAGGGCGTAATTCACCCCTCCACTTT.

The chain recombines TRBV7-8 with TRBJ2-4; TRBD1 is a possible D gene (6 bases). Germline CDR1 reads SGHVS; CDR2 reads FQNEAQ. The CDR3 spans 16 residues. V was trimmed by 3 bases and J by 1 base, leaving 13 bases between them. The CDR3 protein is CASSFLAGEAKNIQYF. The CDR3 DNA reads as TGTGCCAGCAGCTTTTTGGCAGGGGAGGCCAAAAACATTCAGTACTTC.

The DNA of the CDR3 is TGTGCCAGCAGCGGCAACAGGGTACGGCCCTACGAGCAGTACTTC. Translating it yields CASSGNRVRPYEQYF. This chain uses TRBV11-2 with TRBJ2-7; perhaps TRBD1 as D (6 bases). CDR3 length: 15 amino acids. Trimming took 5 bases from V and 2 from J, leaving 16 bases between them. CDR1 is SGHAT and CDR2 is FQNNGV in the germline V gene.

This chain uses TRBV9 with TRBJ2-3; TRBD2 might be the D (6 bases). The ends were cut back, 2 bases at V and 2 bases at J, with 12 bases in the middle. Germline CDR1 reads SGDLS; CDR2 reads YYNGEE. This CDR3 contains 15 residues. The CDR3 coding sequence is TGTGCCAGCAGCGTTCTAGCGCTGCCCACAGATACGCAGTATTTT. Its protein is CASSVLALPTDTQYF.

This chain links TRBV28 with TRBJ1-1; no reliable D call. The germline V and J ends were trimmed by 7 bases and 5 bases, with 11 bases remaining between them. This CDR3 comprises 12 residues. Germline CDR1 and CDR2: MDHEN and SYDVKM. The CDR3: CASTRVITEAFF. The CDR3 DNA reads TGTGCCAGCACCCGGGTGATAACTGAAGCTTTCTTT.

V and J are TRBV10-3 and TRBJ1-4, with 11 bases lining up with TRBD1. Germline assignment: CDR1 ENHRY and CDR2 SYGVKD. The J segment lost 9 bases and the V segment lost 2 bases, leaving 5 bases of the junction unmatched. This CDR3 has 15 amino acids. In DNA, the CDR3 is TGTGCCATCAGTGAGCCTGGGACAGGGGGGCAAAAACTGTTTTTT. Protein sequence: CAISEPGTGGQKLFF.

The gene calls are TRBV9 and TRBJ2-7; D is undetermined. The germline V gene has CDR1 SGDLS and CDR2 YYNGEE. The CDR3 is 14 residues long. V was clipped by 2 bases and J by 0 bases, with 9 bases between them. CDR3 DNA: TGTGCCAGCAGCGTTCAGTCGCTCTCCTACGAGCAGTACTTC. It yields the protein CASSVQSLSYEQYF.

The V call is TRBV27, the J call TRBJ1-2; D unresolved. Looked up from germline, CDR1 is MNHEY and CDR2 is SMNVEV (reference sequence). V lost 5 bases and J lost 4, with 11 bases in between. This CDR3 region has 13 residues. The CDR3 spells CASSPPAGYGYTF. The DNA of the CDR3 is TGTGCCAGCAGTCCCCCGGCGGGCTATGGCTACACCTTC.

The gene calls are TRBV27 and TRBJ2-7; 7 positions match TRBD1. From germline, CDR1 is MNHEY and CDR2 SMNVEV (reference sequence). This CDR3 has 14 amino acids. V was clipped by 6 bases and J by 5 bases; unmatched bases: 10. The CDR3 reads CASRPGQILNEQYF. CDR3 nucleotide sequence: TGTGCCAGCAGACCGGGACAGATCCTTAACGAGCAGTACTTC.

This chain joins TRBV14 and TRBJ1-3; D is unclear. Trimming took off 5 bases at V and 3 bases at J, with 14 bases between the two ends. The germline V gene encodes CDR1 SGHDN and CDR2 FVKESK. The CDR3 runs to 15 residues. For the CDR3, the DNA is TGTGCCAGCAGCGAGGTTGCAGTAGGTGGAAACACCATATATTTT. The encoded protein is CASSEVAVGGNTIYF. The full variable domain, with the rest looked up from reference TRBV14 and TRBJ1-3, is EAGVTQFPSHSVIEKGQTVTLRCDPISGHDNLYWYRRVMGKEIKFLLHFVKESKQDESGMPNNRFLAERTGGTYSTLKVQPAELEDSGVYFCASSEVAVGGNTIYFGEGSWLTVV.

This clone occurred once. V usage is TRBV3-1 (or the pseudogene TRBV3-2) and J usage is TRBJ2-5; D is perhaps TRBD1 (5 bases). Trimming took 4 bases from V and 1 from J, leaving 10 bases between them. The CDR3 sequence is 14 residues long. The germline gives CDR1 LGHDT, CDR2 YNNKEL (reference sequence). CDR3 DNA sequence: TGTGCCAGCAGCCGGAAAAGGGGCCAAGAGACCCAGTACTTC. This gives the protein CASSRKRGQETQYF.

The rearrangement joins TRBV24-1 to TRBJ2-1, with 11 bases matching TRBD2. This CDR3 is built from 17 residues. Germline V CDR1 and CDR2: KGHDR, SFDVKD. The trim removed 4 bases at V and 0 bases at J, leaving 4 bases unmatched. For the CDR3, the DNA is TGTGCCACCAGTGACCAAACTAGCGGGGGCTCCTACAATGAGCAGTTCTTC. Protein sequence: CATSDQTSGGSYNEQFF.

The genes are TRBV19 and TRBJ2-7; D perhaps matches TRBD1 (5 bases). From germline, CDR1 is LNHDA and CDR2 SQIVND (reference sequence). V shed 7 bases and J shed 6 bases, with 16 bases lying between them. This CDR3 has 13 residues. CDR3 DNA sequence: TGTGCCAGTAAGGCCCAGGGAAACGGCGAGCAGTACTTC. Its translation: CASKAQGNGEQYF.

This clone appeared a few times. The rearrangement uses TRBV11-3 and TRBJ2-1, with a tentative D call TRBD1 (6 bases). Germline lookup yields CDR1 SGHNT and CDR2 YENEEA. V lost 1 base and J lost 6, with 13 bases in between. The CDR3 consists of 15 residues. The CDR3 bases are TGTGCCAGCAGCTTAGGGGCTAGCAGGGGCAATGAGCAGTTCTTC. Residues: CASSLGASRGNEQFF.

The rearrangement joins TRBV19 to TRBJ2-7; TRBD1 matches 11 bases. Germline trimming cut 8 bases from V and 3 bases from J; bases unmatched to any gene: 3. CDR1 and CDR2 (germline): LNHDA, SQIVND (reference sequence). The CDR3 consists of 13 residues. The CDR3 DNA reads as TGTGCCAGTGCCGGGACAGGGGGCTACGAGCAGTACTTC. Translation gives CASAGTGGYEQYF.

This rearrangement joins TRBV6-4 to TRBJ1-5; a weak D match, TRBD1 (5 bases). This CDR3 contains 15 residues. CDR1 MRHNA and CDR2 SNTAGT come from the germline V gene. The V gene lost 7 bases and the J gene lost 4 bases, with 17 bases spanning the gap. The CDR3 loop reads CASKRAGDPNQPQHF. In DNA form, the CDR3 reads TGTGCCAGCAAAAGGGCGGGGGATCCTAATCAGCCCCAGCATTTT.

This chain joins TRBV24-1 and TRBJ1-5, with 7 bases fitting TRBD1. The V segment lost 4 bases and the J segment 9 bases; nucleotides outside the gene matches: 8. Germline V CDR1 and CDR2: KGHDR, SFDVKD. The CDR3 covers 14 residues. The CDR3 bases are TGTGCCACCAGTGAATCAGGGGGAAGACCGCCCCAGCATTTT. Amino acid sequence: CATSESGGRPPQHF.

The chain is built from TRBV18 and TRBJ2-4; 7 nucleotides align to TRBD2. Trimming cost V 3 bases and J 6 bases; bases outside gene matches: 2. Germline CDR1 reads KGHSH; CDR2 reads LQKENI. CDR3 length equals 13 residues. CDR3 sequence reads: CASSPGGGNIQYF. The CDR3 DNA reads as TGTGCCAGCTCACCGGGCGGGGGAAACATTCAGTACTTC.

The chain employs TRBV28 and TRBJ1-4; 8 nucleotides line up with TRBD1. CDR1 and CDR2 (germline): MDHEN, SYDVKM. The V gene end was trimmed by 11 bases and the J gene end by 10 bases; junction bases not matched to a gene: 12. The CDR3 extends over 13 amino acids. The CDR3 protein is CAAVDRGAGKLFF. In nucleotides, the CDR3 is TGTGCCGCCGTAGACAGGGGCGCTGGAAAACTGTTTTTT.

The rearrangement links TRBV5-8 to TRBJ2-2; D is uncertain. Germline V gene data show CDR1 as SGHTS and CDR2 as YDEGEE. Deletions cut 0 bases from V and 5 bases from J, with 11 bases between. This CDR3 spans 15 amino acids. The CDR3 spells CASSLGSQATGELFF. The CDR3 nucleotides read TGTGCCAGCAGCTTGGGAAGCCAAGCTACCGGGGAGCTGTTTTTT.

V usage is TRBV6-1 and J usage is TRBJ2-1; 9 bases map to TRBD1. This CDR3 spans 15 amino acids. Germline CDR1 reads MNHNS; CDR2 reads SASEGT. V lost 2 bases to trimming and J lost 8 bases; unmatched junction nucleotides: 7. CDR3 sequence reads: CASSEYETGGHEQFF. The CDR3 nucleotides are TGTGCCAGCAGTGAATATGAGACAGGGGGTCATGAGCAGTTCTTC.

The CDR3, as DNA: TGTGCCTGGAGTTTTACAGCAAGGGAAAAACTGTTTTTT. Translating gives CAWSFTAREKLFF. The chain uses TRBV30 and TRBJ1-4; D is unclear. Germline values: CDR1 GTSNPN, CDR2 SVGIG (reference sequence). Trimming shortened V by 2 bases and J by 8 bases, and 12 bases separated the two germline ends. This CDR3 is 13 amino acids long.

The CDR3 sequence is CASQGTIGYTF. The CDR3 DNA follows: TGTGCCAGCCAGGGGACGATTGGCTACACCTTC. V usage is TRBV2 and J usage is TRBJ1-2; possible D gene TRBD1, 6 bases. The CDR3 length is 11 residues. The germline V gene has CDR1 SNHLY and CDR2 FYNNEI. V was cut by 8 bases and J by 7 bases, with 11 bases left in between.

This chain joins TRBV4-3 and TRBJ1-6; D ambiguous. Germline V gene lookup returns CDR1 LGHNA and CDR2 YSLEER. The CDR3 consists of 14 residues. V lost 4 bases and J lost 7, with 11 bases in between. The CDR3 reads CASSPAGSNSPLHF. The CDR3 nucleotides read TGCGCCAGCAGCCCCGCGGGGTCAAATTCACCCCTCCACTTT.

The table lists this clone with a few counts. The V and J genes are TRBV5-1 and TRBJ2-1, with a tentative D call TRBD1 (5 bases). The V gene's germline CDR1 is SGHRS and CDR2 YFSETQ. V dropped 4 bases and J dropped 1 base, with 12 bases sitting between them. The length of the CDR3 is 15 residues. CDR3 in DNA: TGCGCCAGCAGCGTCCAGGGTGGGTCCTACAATGAGCAGTTCTTC. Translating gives CASSVQGGSYNEQFF.

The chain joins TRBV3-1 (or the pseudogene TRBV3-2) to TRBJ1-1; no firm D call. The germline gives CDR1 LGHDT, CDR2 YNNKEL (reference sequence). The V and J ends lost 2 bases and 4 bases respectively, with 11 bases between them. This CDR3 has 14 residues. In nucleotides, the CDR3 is TGTGCCAGCAGCCAATCCGGGATCGGCACTGAAGCTTTCTTT. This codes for CASSQSGIGTEAFF.